This T cell receptor (beta chain) was sequenced for a study of cytomegalovirus exposure and HLA in healthy donors. Background on the study: Clustering assigned approximately 79% of the approximately 400 genotyped donors to the Caucasian-associated ancestry cluster. General observations from the study: Solely CMV serostatus was available to characterize immune exposure. HLA alleles showed associations with approximately 15,000 TCR beta sequences in a later analysis, at a 0.05 false discovery rate. The authors confirmed in vitro that a few CMV-associated chains were specific for CMV antigens.

PCR involved 60 Vbeta and 13 Jbeta primers. Profiled with immunoSEQ multiplex PCR; TCRdb holds only in-frame clones, not every one. The table shows 80,000 to 100,000 clones, with about 81% occurring only once. Of note for this clone: No antigen is known for it.

CDR1 is LGHNA, CDR2 YNFKEQ, per germline. The CDR3 is made up of 15 amino acids. Deletions cut 3 bases from V and 0 bases from J, with 12 bases between. Sequencing used PBMCs. This sequence originates from a man aged 40-50 years in good health and CMV-seronegative. The V gene is TRBV4-2, the J gene TRBJ2-7, with D tentatively TRBD1 (6 bases). The CDR3 DNA sequence: TGTGCCAGCAGCCACTACAGGGCTAGCTCCTACGAGCAGTACTTC. As protein: CASSHYRASSYEQYF.